The 12 T cell receptor beta chains given below trace back to one sample, sequenced in a study of a mutant IDH1 vaccine in newly diagnosed glioma. Their recognized antigens are unknown. The time point: week 35, safety follow-up. Every vaccine dose comprised 300 ug of mutant IDH1 20-mer peptide plus topical imiquimod. TCRdb keeps only in-frame clones here, not all; method: immunoSEQ multiplex PCR. The table has some 48,000 clones, more than 65% seen once. The input for sequencing was PBMCs, taken from a glioma patient whose treatment included an IDH1 peptide vaccine. Receptor source: a middle-aged man with glioma.

The rearrangement links TRBV4-1 to TRBJ2-1; D unclear. In germline, CDR1 is MGHRA, CDR2 YSYEKL. The CDR3 contains 16 residues. V lost 0 bases and J lost 0, with 9 bases in between. In DNA form, the CDR3 reads TGCGCCAGCAGCCAAGAGTCTGCAAGCTCCTACAATGAGCAGTTCTTC. Protein product: CASSQESASSYNEQFF.

The chain employs TRBV6-5 and TRBJ1-6; no reliable D call. The CDR3 totals 12 residues. The germline CDR1 and CDR2 sequences are MNHEY and SVGAGI. The V end was cut by 6 bases, the J end by 7 bases, with 7 bases between. As DNA, the CDR3 is TGTGCCAGCAGAGAACAGAATTCACCCCTCCACTTT. It is translated as CASREQNSPLHF.

The rearrangement uses TRBV2 and TRBJ1-1; D remains unclear. CDR1 and CDR2 from the germline V gene are SNHLY and FYNNEI. Trimming shortened V by 4 bases and J by 3 bases, and 12 bases separated the two germline ends. CDR3 length equals 14 residues. CDR3 loop: CASSGLEVYTEAFF. CDR3 DNA: TGTGCCAGCAGTGGTTTGGAGGTGTACACTGAAGCTTTCTTT.

The CDR3 nucleotides are TGTGCCAGCCGCCAGGCGGGACTCTGGGGCTACACCTTC. This encodes CASRQAGLWGYTF. This chain connects TRBV19 to TRBJ1-2; a weak D match, TRBD1 (5 bases). CDR3 size: 13 residues. The V gene lost 9 bases and the J gene lost 8 bases, with 19 bases spanning the gap. Germline V gives CDR1 LNHDA, CDR2 SQIVND (reference sequence).

This clone has only one observation. This sequence joins TRBV5-4 and TRBJ1-2; 8 nucleotides line up with TRBD1. After removal of 3 bases from V and 6 bases from J, the junction contained 13 bases not matched to a gene. CDR1 SGHNT and CDR2 YYREEE come from the germline V gene (reference sequence). The CDR3 length is 16 residues. The CDR3 protein is CASSSGWAGGADGYTF. CDR3 sequence (DNA): TGTGCCAGCAGCTCTGGTTGGGCAGGGGGCGCGGATGGCTACACCTTC.

The J gene is TRBJ1-1, the V gene TRBV5-1, with no clear D. The CDR3 runs 14 residues. CDR1 SGHRS and CDR2 YFSETQ come from the germline V gene. V gave up 5 bases and J gave up 4 bases, with 15 bases separating them. The CDR3 here is CASRYFWGLTEAFF. The CDR3 nucleotides read TGCGCCAGCAGATACTTTTGGGGTCTCACTGAAGCTTTCTTT.

This rearrangement joins TRBV2 to TRBJ1-3; D is unclear. Per germline, CDR1 SNHLY and CDR2 FYNNEI. The V and J ends lost 6 bases and 0 bases respectively, with 9 bases between them. There are 14 residues in the CDR3. CDR3 bases: TGTGCCAGCAGCCCGCACAGCTCTGGAAACACCATATATTTT. This gives the protein CASSPHSSGNTIYF.

The V and J genes are TRBV30 and TRBJ2-7, with TRBD2 identical over 9 bases. V lost 3 bases to trimming and J lost 6 bases; unmatched junction nucleotides: 6. There are 13 residues in the CDR3. Germline V CDR1 and CDR2: GTSNPN, SVGIG (reference sequence). For the CDR3, the DNA is TGTGCCTGGAGGCCGCGGGGGGGGGCCGAGCAGTACTTC. It specifies CAWRPRGGAEQYF.

Only a few counts were recorded for this clone. The chain carries TRBV19 and TRBJ2-1, with 7 positions matching TRBD2. The CDR3 contains 16 residues. Germline V gene sequence: CDR1 LNHDA, CDR2 SQIVND (reference sequence). Losses at the gene ends were 1 base for V and 8 bases for J; bases not matched to a gene: 11. The CDR3 nucleotides read TGTGCCAGTAGTATAGCTCCCGGGCGGGGGAGGGATGAGCAGTTCTTC. Translation gives CASSIAPGRGRDEQFF.

V is TRBV4-2 and J is TRBJ2-5; 8 bases are a match to TRBD2. The ends lost 0 bases at V and 5 bases at J; junction bases unmatched: 8. CDR3 size: 16 residues. The germline gives CDR1 LGHNA, CDR2 YNFKEQ. In DNA form, the CDR3 reads TGTGCCAGCAGCCAAGATCGGCGGGGGGCGGGCGAGACCCAGTACTTC. Translation gives CASSQDRRGAGETQYF.

This chain connects TRBV6-5 to TRBJ1-1; D call uncertain. The germline gives CDR1 MNHEY, CDR2 SVGAGI. V lost 8 bases and J 2 bases, leaving 12 bases between the germline ends. The CDR3 contains 13 residues. CDR3 sequence: CASRNDGNTEAFF. The CDR3 DNA follows: TGTGCCAGCCGCAATGACGGCAACACTGAAGCTTTCTTT.

The CDR3 sequence: CASSLGGQLANEQYF. The CDR3 region has the DNA TGCGCCAGCAGCTTGGGGGGCCAACTAGCAAACGAGCAGTACTTC. The chain links TRBV5-1 to TRBJ2-7, with a weak D call TRBD2 (6 bases). CDR3 length: 15 residues. The ends were cut back, 0 bases at V and 5 bases at J, with 15 bases in the middle. Germline lookup yields CDR1 SGHRS and CDR2 YFSETQ.